The sequence of this T cell receptor beta chain was determined in a study of a mutant IDH1 vaccine in newly diagnosed glioma. The time point: baseline, week 1 (first vaccination visit). As to treatment: pre-vaccination baseline after standard-of-care therapy. Generated by immunoSEQ multiplex PCR, the TCRdb table keeps only in-frame clones and is missing some. The top ten clones hold roughly 2.5% of a sample with some 56,000 clones, approximately 91% of them seen once. This sequence originates from a man aged 50 to 60 with glioma. Sequenced material: PBMCs, taken from a glioma patient treated with radiotherapy, temozolomide or both.

DNA of the CDR3: TGCGCCAGCAGCTCATTCCCGGGGGGGGCAGCAGGAATGCAGTATTTT. The encoded protein is CASSSFPGGAAGMQYF. The chain couples TRBV5-1 to TRBJ2-3, with 8 nucleotides matching TRBD2. With V trimmed by 3 bases and J by 11 bases, 17 bases remained unmatched. Germline CDR1 reads SGHRS; CDR2 reads YFSETQ. This CDR3 contains 16 residues.